This T cell receptor beta chain appears in the sequencing data of a study of blood T cells in healthy people across ages. General study points: Estimated diversity, derived from one million T cells, was regarded as an underestimate. Higher diversity, along with more naive CD4+ cells, distinguished long-lived donors from aged donors.

A note on this clonotype: Its antigen is unidentified.

For the second PCR, which ran for about 6 to 11 cycles, a sample-barcoded 5' primer and a J-beta primer mix were used. TCRdb fed the 5' RACE reads into MiXCR, producing one record per CDR3 protein. The table includes roughly 2 million distinct CDR3 sequences, around half detected once. The ends were cut back, 5 bases at V and 4 bases at J, with 5 bases in the middle. This CDR3 region has 11 residues. Germline V CDR1 and CDR2: SGHTA, FQGNSA. The chain couples TRBV7-2 to TRBJ1-1; D is unclear. Specimen: blood. The sequence derives from a woman in her forties in good health. The CDR3 DNA follows: TGTGCCAGCAGCCATCTCACTGAAGCTTTCTTT. Translating it yields CASSHLTEAFF.